The 11 T cell receptor beta chains below were found in one sample sequenced in a study of CD8 T cells in ankylosing spondylitis. MiXCR was run by TCRdb on the 5' RACE reads, yielding one entry per CDR3 protein. In the table there are 150,000 to 200,000 distinct CDR3 sequences, 11% of which are singletons. The sample taken for sequencing was blood, either unsorted or a sorted T cell fraction (not recorded which). All receptors derive from a male donor with ankylosing spondylitis or in good health (not recorded which).

This clonotype appeared many times. The rearrangement uses TRBV27 and TRBJ2-7; D remains ambiguous. Germline values: CDR1 MNHEY, CDR2 SMNVEV (reference sequence). V was clipped by 5 bases and J by 4 bases, with 6 bases between them. The CDR3 runs to 11 residues. The CDR3 loop reads CASSPGYEQYF. The CDR3 DNA sequence: TGTGCCAGCAGTCCTGGGTACGAGCAGTACTTC.

This clonotype appeared a few times. The genes are TRBV5-1 and TRBJ2-3, with no clear D. Germline CDR1 and CDR2: SGHRS and YFSETQ. This CDR3 comprises 15 residues. Trimming took 4 bases from V and 2 from J, leaving 14 bases between them. CDR3 sequence: CASSNDMAFTDTQYF. In DNA, the CDR3 is TGCGCCAGCAGCAACGACATGGCCTTCACAGATACGCAGTATTTT.

This clonotype was seen repeatedly, ten times or more. The chain recombines TRBV29-1 with TRBJ2-7; TRBD1 or TRBD2 may be the D gene (5 bases each). Trimming removed 5 bases from V and 5 bases from J, with 22 bases in between. From germline, CDR1 is SQVTM and CDR2 ANQGSEA. CDR3 size: 15 residues. The CDR3 DNA reads as TGCAGCGTTTTCCCGCCAGGGACCATAGGGAACGAGCAGTACTTC. Encoded protein: CSVFPPGTIGNEQYF.

This clonotype has a count of ten or more. The genes are TRBV11-2 and TRBJ2-1; TRBD2 matches at 11 bases. The germline CDR1 and CDR2 sequences are SGHAT and FQNNGV. The V gene end was trimmed by 2 bases and the J gene end by 6 bases; junction bases not matched to a gene: 12. The CDR3 runs 18 residues. CDR3 in DNA: TGTGCCAGCAGCTTAATCAGCCTAGCGGGAGGTAGCGGCAATGAGCAGTTCTTC. It codes for CASSLISLAGGSGNEQFF.

This sequence joins TRBV12-3 or TRBV12-4 and TRBJ2-1; no reliable D call. This CDR3 region has 14 residues. V dropped 7 bases and J dropped 1 base, with 11 bases sitting between them. CDR3 loop: CASTSTRSYNEQFF. CDR3 DNA sequence: TGTGCCAGCACATCTACCCGATCCTACAATGAGCAGTTCTTC.

This clonotype has a count of ten or more. The chain has TRBV24-1 and TRBJ2-3; 8 nucleotides line up with TRBD2. The CDR3 is 14 residues long. Trimming took 2 bases from V and 6 from J; bases not matched to a gene: 3. In germline, CDR1 is KGHDR, CDR2 SFDVKD. Here the CDR3 reads CATSDSGTRDTQYF. The CDR3, as DNA: TGTGCCACCAGTGATTCCGGGACTAGGGATACGCAGTATTTT.

This clonotype was detected ten times or more. The rearrangement links TRBV5-1 to TRBJ2-2; D gene uncertain. V was shortened by 0 bases and J by 0 bases, with 9 bases between the two germline ends. Germline V gives CDR1 SGHRS, CDR2 YFSETQ. The CDR3 loop spans 16 amino acids. The CDR3 spells CASSLVMGSNTGELFF. DNA of the CDR3: TGCGCCAGCAGCTTGGTTATGGGATCGAACACCGGGGAGCTGTTTTTT.

This clonotype occurred many times. V is TRBV20-1 and J is TRBJ1-5, with TRBD1 matching 8 bases. With V trimmed by 5 bases and J by 3 bases, 9 bases remained unmatched. The CDR3 extends over 15 amino acids. CDR1 and CDR2 from the germline V gene are DFQATT and SNEGSKA (reference sequence). Here the CDR3 reads CSAGSGTGFNQPQHF. CDR3 in DNA: TGCAGTGCTGGTTCCGGGACAGGATTCAATCAGCCCCAGCATTTT.

CDR3 loop: CASRPGTWGETEAFF. The DNA for the CDR3 is TGCGCCAGCAGACCGGGGACCTGGGGGGAGACTGAAGCTTTCTTT. This chain uses TRBV5-1 with TRBJ1-1; maybe TRBD1 (5 bases). CDR3 length: 15 amino acids. V dropped 5 bases and J dropped 5 bases, with 19 bases sitting between them. Germline lookup yields CDR1 SGHRS and CDR2 YFSETQ.

The CDR3 coding sequence is TGTGCCAGCTCCTTCACCGGGGAGCTGTTTTTT. It yields the protein CASSFTGELFF. The rearrangement joins TRBV27 to TRBJ2-2; the D is unclear. Looked up from germline, CDR1 is MNHEY and CDR2 is SMNVEV (reference sequence). V gave up 8 bases and J gave up 4 bases, with 5 bases separating them. CDR3 length: 11 residues.

V gene TRBV10-1 combines with J gene TRBJ2-5; D might be TRBD2 (5 bases). V was clipped by 3 bases and J by 1 base, with 12 bases between them. Looked up from germline, CDR1 is WNHNN and CDR2 is SYGVQD (reference sequence). This CDR3 has 15 residues. The CDR3 here is CASSDRTGPQETQYF. The CDR3 DNA reads as TGCGCCAGCAGTGACCGGACTGGCCCCCAAGAGACCCAGTACTTC.